This TCR beta chain was recorded in a study of T-cell memory formation after mild COVID-19. This clonotype was observed a handful of times. As yet, its antigen is unknown. Study-wide findings and caveats: Second-wave clones with a day 37 peak had unconfirmed SARS-CoV-2 specificity. There were some responding clones in pre-infection memory, which suggested that cross-reactive memory had joined. CD4+ contracting clones were found mainly in CM and EM, and CD8+ ones in EMRA. Clones that contracted from day 15 to 85 were balanced CD4/CD8, while later expanders leaned CD4+.

CDR3 length: 14 residues. Per the germline V gene, CDR1 is LNHDA and CDR2 is SQIVND (reference sequence). V shed 9 bases and J shed 3 bases, with 18 bases lying between them. In TCRdb, the 5' RACE reads were re-called with MiXCR into one record per CDR3 protein. This sample has under 300,000 distinct CDR3 sequences; 18% occur once, and the top ten carry 23%. Specimen: PBMCs or a T cell subset sorted from them (not recorded which). The chain couples TRBV19 to TRBJ2-7; D gene ambiguous. This receptor was obtained from a man aged 18 to 30 who had mild COVID-19 (a few samples of this study predate the infection). Cell type and time point are not known. CDR3 protein: CASRKRTESYEQYF. Here the CDR3 DNA reads TGTGCCAGCCGAAAACGGACGGAAAGCTACGAGCAGTACTTC.